The clone carrying this TCR beta chain was observed at least ten times. Its antigen remains unidentified. This specimen belongs to a study of T cell repertoires in cytomegalovirus infection. Overall study context: Indicated by public TCR beta signatures were CMV infection and matching HLA type. General study points: In two of eight donors, the top clonotype was HLA-C-restricted CMV-specific. Adding up the frequency of public TCR beta families identified people who carried CMV plus the relevant HLA.

There are 15 residues in the CDR3. Germline CDR1 SGHVT, CDR2 SQSDAQ. Trimming shortened V by 5 bases and J by 0 bases, and 13 bases separated the two germline ends. One entry per CDR3 protein results from TCRdb running MiXCR on the reads. The table records hundreds of thousands of distinct CDR3 sequences, 24% of them present only once. The chain carries TRBV7-4 and TRBJ1-1, with a tentative D call TRBD1 (6 bases). The clonotype comes from a human donor in good health (CMV status not recorded). Some clones in this sample may be carry-over from other donors' samples. Sequencing input: CD8+ T cells from PBMCs. The CDR3: CASSTYRVLNTEAFF. The CDR3 DNA sequence: TGTGCCAGCAGCACATACAGGGTTTTGAACACTGAAGCTTTCTTT.